The rows below give T cell receptor beta chains drawn from one sample of a study of cytotoxic CD8 clonotypes in ibrutinib-treated CLL. Sequencing used immunoSEQ multiplex PCR; TCRdb keeps in-frame clones, though not all of them. The sample includes 270,000 or so clones, approximately 79% seen only once; the top ten take approximately 5.1%. Sequenced here: PBMCs, sampled at disease progression, from a patient treated with ibrutinib. These TCRs come from a human donor with chronic lymphocytic leukemia. Both conserved end residues are part of each CDR3. Each record gives: V gene, D gene, J gene, clone size, CDR3 protein, CDR3 DNA. D genes are given only for firm matches. Not every row has a clone size; where given, it reads once, few, many or a size class.

V gene: TRBV19; D gene: TRBD1; J gene: TRBJ2-7; clone size: .; CDR3 protein: CASSGQGVSSFEQYF; CDR3 DNA: TGTGCCAGTAGTGGACAGGGGGTCAGTTCTTTCGAGCAGTACTTC
V gene: TRBV11-2; D gene: TRBD1; J gene: TRBJ1-2; clone size: .; CDR3 protein: CASSSIRDRNYGYTF; CDR3 DNA: TGTGCCAGCAGCTCCATTAGGGACAGAAACTATGGCTACACCTTC
V gene: TRBV28; D gene: .; J gene: TRBJ2-2; clone size: .; CDR3 protein: CASSPDSWRELFF; CDR3 DNA: TGTGCCAGCAGTCCGGACAGTTGGAGGGAGCTGTTTTTT
V gene: TRBV19; D gene: .; J gene: TRBJ2-1; clone size: .; CDR3 protein: CASSMFGQTKEQFF; CDR3 DNA: TGTGCCAGTAGTATGTTCGGACAGACCAAAGAGCAGTTCTTC
V gene: TRBV6-5; D gene: .; J gene: TRBJ1-2; clone size: few; CDR3 protein: CASSLGRDRYGYTF; CDR3 DNA: TGTGCCAGCAGTTTAGGGCGGGATAGATATGGCTACACCTTC
V gene: TRBV28; D gene: .; J gene: TRBJ1-1; clone size: .; CDR3 protein: CASSFLAAAEAFF; CDR3 DNA: TGTGCCAGCAGTTTCCTAGCCGCCGCTGAAGCTTTCTTT
V gene: TRBV27; D gene: .; J gene: TRBJ2-5; clone size: .; CDR3 protein: CASSLGLRGTQYF; CDR3 DNA: TGTGCCAGCAGTTTAGGGCTAAGAGGGACCCAGTACTTC
V gene: TRBV7-2; D gene: TRBD2; J gene: TRBJ2-2; clone size: .; CDR3 protein: CASSPWLAGDHTGELFF; CDR3 DNA: TGTGCCAGCAGCCCTTGGCTAGCGGGAGACCACACCGGGGAGCTGTTTTTT
V gene: TRBV5-1; D gene: .; J gene: TRBJ2-7; clone size: .; CDR3 protein: CASRSPLSYEQYF; CDR3 DNA: TGCGCCAGCAGGTCACCACTCTCCTACGAGCAGTACTTC
V gene: TRBV7-9; D gene: .; J gene: TRBJ1-1; clone size: .; CDR3 protein: CASSLRGTENTEAFF; CDR3 DNA: TGTGCCAGCAGCTTAAGGGGGACGGAAAACACTGAAGCTTTCTTT
V gene: TRBV9; D gene: .; J gene: TRBJ1-5; clone size: few; CDR3 protein: CASSVGGGDQPQHF; CDR3 DNA: TGTGCCAGCAGCGTAGGAGGTGGTGATCAGCCCCAGCATTTT
V gene: TRBV4-1; D gene: .; J gene: TRBJ2-7; clone size: few; CDR3 protein: CASSPDGYQQYF; CDR3 DNA: TGCGCCAGCAGCCCCGACGGTTACCAGCAGTACTTC
V gene: TRBV18; D gene: .; J gene: TRBJ1-2; clone size: once; CDR3 protein: CASSPRQGYFYGYTF; CDR3 DNA: TGTGCCAGCTCACCAAGGCAGGGTTATTTCTATGGCTACACCTTC
V gene: TRBV27; D gene: .; J gene: TRBJ2-7; clone size: .; CDR3 protein: CASSAMAVTEQYF; CDR3 DNA: TGTGCCAGCAGTGCGATGGCCGTGACCGAGCAGTACTTC
V gene: TRBV7-9; D gene: .; J gene: TRBJ2-1; clone size: .; CDR3 protein: CASSPGWRSPNEQFF; CDR3 DNA: TGTGCCAGCAGCCCCGGGTGGAGATCCCCCAATGAGCAGTTCTTC
V gene: TRBV4-2; D gene: .; J gene: TRBJ2-1; clone size: .; CDR3 protein: CASSQDQGGSYNEQFF; CDR3 DNA: TGTGCCAGCAGCCAAGATCAGGGCGGCTCCTACAATGAGCAGTTCTTC
V gene: TRBV6-1; D gene: .; J gene: TRBJ1-1; clone size: .; CDR3 protein: CASSSRVNTEAFF; CDR3 DNA: TGTGCCAGCAGTTCCAGGGTTAACACTGAAGCTTTCTTT
V gene: TRBV19; D gene: .; J gene: TRBJ1-1; clone size: few; CDR3 protein: CASSDVNTEAFF; CDR3 DNA: TGTGCCAGTAGTGATGTGAACACTGAAGCTTTCTTT
V gene: TRBV25-1; D gene: TRBD2; J gene: TRBJ2-1; clone size: .; CDR3 protein: CASSDGGLAVDEQFF; CDR3 DNA: TGTGCCAGCAGTGATGGGGGACTAGCGGTGGATGAGCAGTTCTTC
V gene: TRBV19; D gene: TRBD1; J gene: TRBJ1-4; clone size: .; CDR3 protein: CATRDSRLNEKLFF; CDR3 DNA: TGTGCCACCAGGGACAGTAGATTGAATGAAAAACTGTTTTTT
V gene: TRBV4-1; D gene: .; J gene: TRBJ2-7; clone size: .; CDR3 protein: CASSPRDGSYEQYF; CDR3 DNA: TGCGCCAGCAGCCCTCGGGACGGATCCTACGAGCAGTACTTC
V gene: TRBV7-2; D gene: .; J gene: TRBJ1-2; clone size: .; CDR3 protein: CASSLIWGGYGYTF; CDR3 DNA: TGTGCCAGCAGCTTAATCTGGGGCGGGTATGGCTACACCTTC
V gene: TRBV10-2; D gene: TRBD1; J gene: TRBJ1-1; clone size: once; CDR3 protein: CASISGGADTEAFF; CDR3 DNA: TGCGCCAGCATTTCAGGGGGCGCGGACACTGAAGCTTTCTTT
V gene: TRBV27; D gene: TRBD1; J gene: TRBJ2-2; clone size: few; CDR3 protein: CASSLTGTGSHTGELFF; CDR3 DNA: TGTGCCAGCAGTCTCACCGGGACAGGGAGCCACACCGGGGAGCTGTTTTTT
V gene: TRBV6-5; D gene: .; J gene: TRBJ2-7; clone size: .; CDR3 protein: CASSQGNEQYF; CDR3 DNA: TGTGCCAGCAGTCAGGGGAACGAGCAGTACTTC
V gene: TRBV15; D gene: TRBD1; J gene: TRBJ2-2; clone size: .; CDR3 protein: CATSRGTGAGELFF; CDR3 DNA: TGTGCCACCAGCAGAGGGACAGGGGCCGGGGAGCTGTTTTTT
V gene: TRBV4-3; D gene: .; J gene: TRBJ2-7; clone size: once; CDR3 protein: CASSQGDPGGYEQYF; CDR3 DNA: TGCGCCAGCAGCCAAGGCGACCCCGGGGGATACGAGCAGTACTTC
V gene: TRBV6-1; D gene: .; J gene: TRBJ2-3; clone size: .; CDR3 protein: CASSVRAKDTQYF; CDR3 DNA: TGTGCCAGCAGTGTCAGGGCAAAAGATACGCAGTATTTT
V gene: TRBV7-9; D gene: .; J gene: TRBJ2-1; clone size: once; CDR3 protein: CASSLDIWGASYNEQFF; CDR3 DNA: TGTGCCAGCAGCTTAGATATTTGGGGGGCTTCTTACAATGAGCAGTTCTTC
V gene: TRBV5-1; D gene: .; J gene: TRBJ2-2; clone size: .; CDR3 protein: CASSRRTDNTGELFF; CDR3 DNA: TGCGCCAGCAGCCGTAGGACAGATAACACCGGGGAGCTGTTTTTT
V gene: TRBV7-3; D gene: .; J gene: TRBJ1-1; clone size: few; CDR3 protein: CASSLESSSTEAFF; CDR3 DNA: TGTGCCAGCAGCTTAGAGTCGTCGAGCACTGAAGCTTTCTTT
V gene: TRBV28; D gene: .; J gene: TRBJ2-3; clone size: .; CDR3 protein: CASSLIVPTDTQYF; CDR3 DNA: TGTGCCAGCAGTTTAATAGTTCCCACAGATACGCAGTATTTT
V gene: TRBV7-2; D gene: .; J gene: TRBJ2-1; clone size: .; CDR3 protein: CASSYRTIYNEQFF; CDR3 DNA: TGTGCCAGCAGTTATCGGACAATATACAATGAGCAGTTCTTC
V gene: TRBV5-1; D gene: .; J gene: TRBJ2-5; clone size: .; CDR3 protein: CASSLVPGAQETQYF; CDR3 DNA: TGCGCCAGCAGCTTGGTTCCAGGTGCACAAGAGACCCAGTACTTC
V gene: TRBV9; D gene: .; J gene: TRBJ1-2; clone size: few; CDR3 protein: CASSQGGGYTF; CDR3 DNA: TGTGCCAGCAGCCAGGGCGGCGGCTACACCTTC
V gene: TRBV7-7; D gene: TRBD2; J gene: TRBJ2-1; clone size: once; CDR3 protein: CASSFGLENNEQFF; CDR3 DNA: TGTGCCAGCAGCTTCGGACTAGAGAACAATGAGCAGTTCTTC
V gene: TRBV9; D gene: .; J gene: TRBJ2-3; clone size: .; CDR3 protein: CASSEGSPLDADTQYF; CDR3 DNA: TGTGCCAGCAGCGAAGGCAGCCCCTTGGACGCAGATACGCAGTATTTT
V gene: TRBV15; D gene: .; J gene: TRBJ2-1; clone size: .; CDR3 protein: CATSRAASVSYNEQFF; CDR3 DNA: TGTGCCACCAGCAGAGCGGCGAGTGTCTCCTACAATGAGCAGTTCTTC
V gene: TRBV5-1; D gene: .; J gene: TRBJ1-2; clone size: .; CDR3 protein: CASSLLGENYGYTF; CDR3 DNA: TGCGCCAGCAGCTTGTTAGGGGAGAACTATGGCTACACCTTC
V gene: TRBV5-6; D gene: TRBD2; J gene: TRBJ2-3; clone size: .; CDR3 protein: CASSKRTSGSTDTQYF; CDR3 DNA: TGTGCCAGCAGCAAGAGGACTAGCGGGAGCACAGATACGCAGTATTTT
V gene: TRBV6-5; D gene: .; J gene: TRBJ2-7; clone size: few; CDR3 protein: CASSYPGVPEQYF; CDR3 DNA: TGTGCCAGCAGTTACCCGGGGGTTCCCGAGCAGTACTTC